The present T cell receptor (beta chain) was sequenced within a study of cytomegalovirus exposure and HLA in healthy donors. The PCR was carried out with 60 Vbeta primers and 13 Jbeta primers. Clones were read by immunoSEQ multiplex PCR, and TCRdb kept only the in-frame ones, dropping some. The sample lists 150,000 or so clones, roughly 87% occurring once. Whole-study findings and limits: Cytomegalovirus association was assigned to approximately 180 TCR beta chains. Using a false discovery rate of 0.05, a later analysis showed that approximately 17,000 TCR beta sequences were associated with HLA alleles. With further analysis later on, most CMV-associated TCR beta chains appeared HLA-restricted.

CDR1 and CDR2 from the germline V gene are GTSNPN and SVGIG (reference sequence). The length of the CDR3 is 15 residues. Deletions cut 2 bases from V and 1 base from J, with 12 bases between. Concerning this clone: What it recognizes is unknown. Other DNA sequences in this specimen translate into the identical CDR3.

The source of this sequence is a man aged 25-45 years in good health and CMV-seropositive. What was sequenced was PBMCs. The J gene is TRBJ1-5, the V gene TRBV30, with D maybe TRBD1 (5 bases). This CDR3 reads CAWSTSGASNQPQHF. The CDR3 DNA follows: TGTGCCTGGAGTACAAGCGGGGCGAGCAATCAGCCCCAGCATTTT. The full variable domain, in which reference TRBV30 and TRBJ1-5 provide the parts outside the CDR3, is SQTIHQWPATLVQPVGSPLSLECTVEGTSNPNLYWYRQAAGRGLQLLFYSVGIGQISSEVPQNLSASRPQDRQFILSSKKLLLSDSGFYLCAWSTSGASNQPQHFGDGTRLSIL.